The 13 T cell receptor beta chains reported below all come from one sample, sequenced in a study of T cells after yellow fever vaccination. One entry per CDR3 protein results from TCRdb running MiXCR on the 5' RACE reads. The profile shows about 150,000 distinct CDR3 sequences, approximately 6.2% of them singletons. Sample: CD4+ T cells sorted from PBMCs, taken on the day of the first yellow fever vaccination. Source of these receptors: a man in his late teens or twenties who received the YFV17D yellow fever vaccine.

This clonotype was seen a few times. The gene calls are TRBV5-4 and TRBJ2-2; 7 bases agree with TRBD2. V gave up 6 bases and J gave up 4 bases; unmatched junction bases: 9. Germline V gene lookup returns CDR1 SGHNT and CDR2 YYREEE (reference sequence). This CDR3 has 15 amino acids. The CDR3 here is CASNPGGAGTGELFF. Written as DNA, the CDR3 is TGTGCCAGCAACCCGGGGGGTGCTGGCACCGGGGAGCTGTTTTTT. The full variable domain, with the rest looked up from reference TRBV5-4 and TRBJ2-2, is ETGVTQSPTHLIKTRGQQVTLRCSSQSGHNTVSWYQQALGQGPQFIFQYYREEENGRGNFPPRFSGLQFPNYSSELNVNALELDDSALYLCASNPGGAGTGELFFGEGSRLTVL.

The chain employs TRBV12-3 or TRBV12-4 and TRBJ1-6, with D unclear. The CDR3 is 14 residues long. V lost 4 bases and J lost 7, with 11 bases in between. CDR3 loop: CASSWQSLNSPLHF. CDR3 DNA sequence: TGTGCCAGCAGTTGGCAGTCCCTAAATTCACCCCTCCACTTT.

This clonotype was counted ten times or more. J is TRBJ1-5 and V is TRBV4-3; D unclear. The CDR3 consists of 16 residues. Trimming removed 4 bases at V and 1 base at J, with 14 bases between. Germline V gene sequence: CDR1 LGHNA, CDR2 YSLEER. The CDR3: CASSRRLGGSNQPQHF. In DNA, the CDR3 is TGCGCCAGCAGCCGGAGGTTGGGCGGGAGCAATCAGCCCCAGCATTTT.

This clonotype was observed many times. The CDR3 coding sequence is TGTGCCAGCACTAGGACAGGTTACCAAGAGACCCAGTACTTC. It is translated as CASTRTGYQETQYF. This chain connects TRBV2 to TRBJ2-5; TRBD1 matches 7 bases. Losses at the gene ends were 7 bases for V and 0 bases for J; bases not matched to a gene: 5. CDR1 is SNHLY, CDR2 FYNNEI, per germline. CDR3 length equals 14 residues.

This clonotype was seen ten or more times. The chain joins TRBV4-2 to TRBJ2-2; 10 positions match TRBD2. The CDR3 runs 17 residues. CDR1 is LGHNA, CDR2 YNFKEQ, per germline. The ends lost 0 bases at V and 4 bases at J; junction bases unmatched: 5. In DNA, the CDR3 is TGTGCCAGCAGCCAAGAGGCAAGCGGGGGGGCCACCGGGGAGCTGTTTTTT. It yields the protein CASSQEASGGATGELFF.

This clonotype was seen a single time. Given a much more abundant clone one base away, this may be a read error. The chain couples TRBV27 to TRBJ2-1; 8 nucleotides line up with TRBD1. CDR3 length equals 13 residues. CDR1 is MNHEY and CDR2 is SMNVEV in the germline V gene (reference sequence). V lost 7 bases, J lost 8 bases, and 7 bases stayed unmatched. The CDR3 coding sequence is TGTGCCAGCATGGACAGGGTGAGCCATGAGCAGTTCTTC. Protein: CASMDRVSHEQFF.

At least ten counts were recorded for this clonotype. The chain combines TRBV7-2 with TRBJ1-1; no clear D. Germline CDR1 is SGHTA and CDR2 is FQGNSA. Trimming took 2 bases from V and 5 from J, leaving 3 bases between them. CDR3 size: 11 residues. CDR3 sequence: CASSLQTEAFF. The CDR3 nucleotides read TGTGCCAGCAGCTTACAAACTGAAGCTTTCTTT. Full variable domain (outside the CDR3, taken from reference TRBV7-2 and TRBJ1-1): GAGVSQSPSNKVTEKGKDVELRCDPISGHTALYWYRQSLGQGLEFLIYFQGNSAPDKSGLPSDRFSAERTGGSVSTLTIQRTQQEDSAVYLCASSLQTEAFFGQGTRLTVV.

The rearrangement links TRBV28 to TRBJ1-5; perhaps TRBD1 as D (6 bases). Germline-derived CDR1 and CDR2 are MDHEN and SYDVKM. V dropped 5 bases and J dropped 2 bases, with 16 bases sitting between them. This CDR3 region has 16 residues. The CDR3 bases are TGTGCCAGCAGTGGACAGCCAGGGATGGGCAATCAGCCCCAGCATTTT. This encodes CASSGQPGMGNQPQHF.

In this sample, this clonotype turned up many times. The rearrangement uses TRBV5-1 and TRBJ2-1; D remains unclear. The CDR3 totals 14 residues. V lost 1 base to trimming and J lost 8 bases, with 13 bases between them. CDR1 is SGHRS, CDR2 YFSETQ, per germline. CDR3 amino acids: CASSLSAGDDEQFF. The CDR3, as DNA: TGCGCCAGCAGCTTGTCTGCCGGCGACGATGAGCAGTTCTTC.

This clonotype was recorded a few times. V is TRBV3-1 and J is TRBJ1-6; 11 bases line up with TRBD1. V shed 8 bases and J 10 bases; nucleotides not matched to a gene: 4. Germline V gene data show CDR1 as LGHDT and CDR2 as YNNKEL (reference sequence). The CDR3 is 13 residues long. CDR3 sequence reads: CASQGQGESPLHF. The DNA for the CDR3 is TGTGCCAGCCAGGGACAGGGGGAATCACCCCTCCACTTT.

There are many counts of this clonotype. V is TRBV7-9 and J is TRBJ1-1; the D is unclear. Trimming stripped 3 bases from V and 4 bases from J, with 12 bases between. From germline, CDR1 is SEHNR and CDR2 FQNEAQ (reference sequence). The CDR3 contains 14 residues. CDR3 amino acids: CASSLRGWVTEAFF. The CDR3 DNA reads TGTGCCAGCAGCTTGCGAGGTTGGGTCACTGAAGCTTTCTTT.

This clonotype was found many times. The chain links TRBV18 to TRBJ1-1; tentative D call: TRBD1 (5 bases). V was clipped by 0 bases and J by 7 bases, with 15 bases between them. CDR1 KGHSH and CDR2 LQKENI come from the germline V gene. The CDR3 consists of 15 residues. CDR3 loop: CASSPPMQGVDEAFF. The CDR3 coding sequence is TGTGCCAGCTCACCACCGATGCAGGGCGTTGATGAAGCTTTCTTT.

The V gene is TRBV6-5, the J gene TRBJ2-3, with a possible D match to TRBD1 (6 bases). CDR1 MNHEY and CDR2 SVGAGI come from the germline V gene. V was clipped by 0 bases and J by 2 bases, with 15 bases between them. This CDR3 is built from 17 residues. CDR3 amino acids: CASSYSAQGSFTDTQYF. The DNA of the CDR3 is TGTGCCAGCAGTTACTCGGCCCAGGGGTCATTCACAGATACGCAGTATTTT.